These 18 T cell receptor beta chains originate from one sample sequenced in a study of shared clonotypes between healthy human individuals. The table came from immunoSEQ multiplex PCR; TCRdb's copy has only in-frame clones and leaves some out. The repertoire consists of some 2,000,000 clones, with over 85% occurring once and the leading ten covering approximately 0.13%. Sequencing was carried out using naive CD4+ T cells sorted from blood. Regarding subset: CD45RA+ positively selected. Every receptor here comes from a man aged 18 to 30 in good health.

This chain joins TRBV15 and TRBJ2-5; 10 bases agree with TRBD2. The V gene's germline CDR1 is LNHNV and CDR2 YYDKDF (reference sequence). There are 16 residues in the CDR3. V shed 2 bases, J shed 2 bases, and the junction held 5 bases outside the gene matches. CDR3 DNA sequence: TGTGCCACCAGCAGACGGATAGCGGGGGGTCAAGAGACCCAGTACTTC. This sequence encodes CATSRRIAGGQETQYF.

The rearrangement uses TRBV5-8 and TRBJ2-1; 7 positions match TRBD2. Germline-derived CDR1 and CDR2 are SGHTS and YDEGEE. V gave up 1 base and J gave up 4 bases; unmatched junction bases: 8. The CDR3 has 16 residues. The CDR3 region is CASSLNGGTTYNEQFF. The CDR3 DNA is TGTGCCAGCAGCTTGAACGGGGGGACTACATACAATGAGCAGTTCTTC.

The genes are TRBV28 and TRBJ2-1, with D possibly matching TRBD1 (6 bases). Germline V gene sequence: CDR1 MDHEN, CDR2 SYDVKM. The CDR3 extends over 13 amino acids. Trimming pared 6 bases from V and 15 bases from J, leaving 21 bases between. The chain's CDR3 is CASRPPGPGAVFF. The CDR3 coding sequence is TGTGCCAGCAGACCCCCCGGGCCAGGGGCCGTGTTCTTC.

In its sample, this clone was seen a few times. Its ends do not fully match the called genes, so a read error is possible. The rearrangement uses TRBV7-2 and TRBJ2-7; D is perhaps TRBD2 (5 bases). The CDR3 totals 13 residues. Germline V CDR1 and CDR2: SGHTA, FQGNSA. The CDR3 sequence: CAGSLATPNEQYF. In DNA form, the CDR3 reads TGTGCCGGCAGCTTAGCGACACCTAACGAGCAGTACTTC.

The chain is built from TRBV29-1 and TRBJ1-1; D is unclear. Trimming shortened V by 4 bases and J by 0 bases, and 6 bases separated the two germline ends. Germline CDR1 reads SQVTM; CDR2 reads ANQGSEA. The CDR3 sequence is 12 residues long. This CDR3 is CSVVKVNTEAFF. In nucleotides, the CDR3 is TGCAGCGTTGTCAAGGTGAACACTGAAGCTTTCTTT.

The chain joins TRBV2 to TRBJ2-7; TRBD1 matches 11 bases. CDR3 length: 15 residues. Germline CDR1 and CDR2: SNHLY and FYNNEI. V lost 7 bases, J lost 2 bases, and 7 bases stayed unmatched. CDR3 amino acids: CASTLDRGPPYEQYF. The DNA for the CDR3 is TGTGCCAGCACCTTGGACAGGGGGCCCCCCTACGAGCAGTACTTC. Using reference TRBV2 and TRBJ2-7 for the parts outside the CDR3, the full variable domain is EPEVTQTPSHQVTQMGQEVILRCVPISNHLYFYWYRQILGQKVEFLVSFYNNEISEKSEIFDDQFSVERPDGSNFTLKIRSTKLEDSAMYFCASTLDRGPPYEQYFGPGTRLTVT.

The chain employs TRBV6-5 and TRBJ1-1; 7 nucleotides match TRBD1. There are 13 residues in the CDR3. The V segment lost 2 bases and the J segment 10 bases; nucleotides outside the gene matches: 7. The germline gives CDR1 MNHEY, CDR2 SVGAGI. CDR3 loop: CASSYRQGSGAFF. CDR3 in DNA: TGTGCCAGCAGTTACCGACAGGGCTCGGGAGCTTTCTTT.

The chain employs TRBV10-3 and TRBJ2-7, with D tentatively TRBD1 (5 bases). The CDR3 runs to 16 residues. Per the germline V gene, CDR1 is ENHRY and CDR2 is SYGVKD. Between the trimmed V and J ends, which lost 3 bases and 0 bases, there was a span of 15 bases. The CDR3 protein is CAISDWGRLSSYEQYF. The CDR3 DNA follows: TGTGCCATCAGTGATTGGGGCAGACTTAGCTCCTACGAGCAGTACTTC.

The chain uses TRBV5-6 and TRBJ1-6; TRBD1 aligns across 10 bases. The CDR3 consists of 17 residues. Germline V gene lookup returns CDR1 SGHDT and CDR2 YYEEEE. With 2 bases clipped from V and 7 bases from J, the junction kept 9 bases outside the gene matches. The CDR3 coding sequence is TGTGCCAGCAGCTTCCACCCCGGGACAGGGGACAATTCACCCCTCCACTTT. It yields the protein CASSFHPGTGDNSPLHF.

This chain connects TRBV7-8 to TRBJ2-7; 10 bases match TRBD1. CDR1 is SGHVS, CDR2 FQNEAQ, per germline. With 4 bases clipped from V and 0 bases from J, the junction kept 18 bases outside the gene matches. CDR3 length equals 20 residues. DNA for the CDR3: TGTGCCAGCAGCTCGGGACAGGGGAAGGCTCTAGTAGGAGGCTCCTACGAGCAGTACTTC. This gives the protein CASSSGQGKALVGGSYEQYF.

CDR3 in amino acids: CASRPGRRGDQPQHF. Here the CDR3 DNA reads TGTGCCAGCAGACCGGGGCGCCGGGGGGATCAGCCCCAGCATTTT. V and J are TRBV28 and TRBJ1-5; TRBD1 is a possible D gene (5 bases). The V end lost 6 bases, the J end lost 5 bases, and 17 bases lay between the germline ends. This CDR3 has 15 amino acids. Germline V CDR1 and CDR2: MDHEN, SYDVKM.

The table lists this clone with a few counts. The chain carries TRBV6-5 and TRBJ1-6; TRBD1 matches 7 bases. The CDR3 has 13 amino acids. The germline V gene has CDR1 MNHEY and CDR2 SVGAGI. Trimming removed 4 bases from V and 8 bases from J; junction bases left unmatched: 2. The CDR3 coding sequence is TGTGCCAGCAGTTCGGGACAGCATTCACCCCTCCACTTT. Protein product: CASSSGQHSPLHF.

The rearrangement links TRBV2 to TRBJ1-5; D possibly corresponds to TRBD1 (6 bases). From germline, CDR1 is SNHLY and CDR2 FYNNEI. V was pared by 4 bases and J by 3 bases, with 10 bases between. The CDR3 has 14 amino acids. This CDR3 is CASSATGLNQPQHF. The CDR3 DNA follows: TGTGCCAGCAGTGCGACAGGACTCAATCAGCCCCAGCATTTT.

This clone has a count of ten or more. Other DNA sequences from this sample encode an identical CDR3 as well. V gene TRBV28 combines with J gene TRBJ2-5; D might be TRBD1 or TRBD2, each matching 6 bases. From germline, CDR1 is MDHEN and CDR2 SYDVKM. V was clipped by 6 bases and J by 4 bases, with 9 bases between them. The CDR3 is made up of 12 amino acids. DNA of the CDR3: TGTGCCAGCAGGGGGGGCTTAGAGACCCAGTACTTC. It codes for CASRGGLETQYF. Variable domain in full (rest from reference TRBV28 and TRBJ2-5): DVKVTQSSRYLVKRTGEKVFLECVQDMDHENMFWYRQDPGLGLRLIYFSYDVKMKEKGDIPEGYSVSREKKERFSLILESASTNQTSMYLCASRGGLETQYFGPGTRLLVL.

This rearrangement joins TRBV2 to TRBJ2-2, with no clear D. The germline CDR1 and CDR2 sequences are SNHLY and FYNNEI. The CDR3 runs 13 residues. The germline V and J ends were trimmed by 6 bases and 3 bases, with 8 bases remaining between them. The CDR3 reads CASSGLYTGELFF. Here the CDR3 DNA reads TGTGCCAGCAGCGGGCTTTACACCGGGGAGCTGTTTTTT.

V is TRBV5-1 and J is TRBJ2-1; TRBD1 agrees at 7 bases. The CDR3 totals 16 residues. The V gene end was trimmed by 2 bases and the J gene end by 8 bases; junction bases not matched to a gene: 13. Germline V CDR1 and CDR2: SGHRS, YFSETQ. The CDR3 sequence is CASSFAGTVSGDEQFF. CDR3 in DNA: TGCGCCAGCAGCTTTGCCGGGACAGTCTCAGGCGATGAGCAGTTCTTC.

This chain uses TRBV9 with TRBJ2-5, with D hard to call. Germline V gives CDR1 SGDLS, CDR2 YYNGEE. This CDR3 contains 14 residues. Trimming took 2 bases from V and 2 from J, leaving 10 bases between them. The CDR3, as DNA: TGTGCCAGCAGCGTGGGTTTCACTCAAGAGACCCAGTACTTC. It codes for CASSVGFTQETQYF.

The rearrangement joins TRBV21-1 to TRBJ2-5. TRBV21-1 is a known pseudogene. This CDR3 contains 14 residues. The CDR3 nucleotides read TGTGCCAGCAGCAAAAGGCAGATCCAAGAGACCCAGTACTTC. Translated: CASSKRQIQETQYF.